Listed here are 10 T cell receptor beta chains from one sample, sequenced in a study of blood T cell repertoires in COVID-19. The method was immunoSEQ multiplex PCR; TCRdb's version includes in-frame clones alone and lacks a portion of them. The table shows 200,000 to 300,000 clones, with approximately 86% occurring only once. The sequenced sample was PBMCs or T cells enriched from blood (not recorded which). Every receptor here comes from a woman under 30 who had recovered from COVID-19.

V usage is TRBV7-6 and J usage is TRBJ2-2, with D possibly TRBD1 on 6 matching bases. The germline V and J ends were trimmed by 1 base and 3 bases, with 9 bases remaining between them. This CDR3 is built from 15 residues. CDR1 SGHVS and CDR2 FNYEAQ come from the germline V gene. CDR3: CASSLEAGDTGELFF. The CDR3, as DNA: TGTGCCAGCAGCTTAGAAGCAGGGGACACCGGGGAGCTGTTTTTT.

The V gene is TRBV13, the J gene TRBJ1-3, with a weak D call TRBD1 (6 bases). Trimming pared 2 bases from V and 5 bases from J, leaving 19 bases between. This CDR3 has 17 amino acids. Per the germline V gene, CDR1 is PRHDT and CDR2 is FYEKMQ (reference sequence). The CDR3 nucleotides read TGTGCCAGCAGCTTAACAAACCACGGGACACAGAGAAACACCATATATTTT. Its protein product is CASSLTNHGTQRNTIYF.

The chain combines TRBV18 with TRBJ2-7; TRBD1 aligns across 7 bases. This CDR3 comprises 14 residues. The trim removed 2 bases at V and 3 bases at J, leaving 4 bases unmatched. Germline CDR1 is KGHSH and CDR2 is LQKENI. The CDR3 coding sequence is TGTGCCAGCTCACCAAAACAGGGGTTCTACGAGCAGTACTTC. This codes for CASSPKQGFYEQYF. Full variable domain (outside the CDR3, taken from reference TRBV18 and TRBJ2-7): NAGVMQNPRHLVRRRGQEARLRCSPMKGHSHVYWYRQLPEEGLKFMVYLQKENIIDESGMPKERFSAEFPKEGPSILRIQQVVRGDSAAYFCASSPKQGFYEQYFGPGTRLTVT.

The DNA of the CDR3 is TGTGCCAGCTCACCAGACAGGGGTAACTATGGCTACACCTTC. Protein sequence: CASSPDRGNYGYTF. This sequence joins TRBV18 and TRBJ1-2; TRBD1 matches at 8 bases. In germline, CDR1 is KGHSH, CDR2 LQKENI. J lost 1 base, V lost 2 bases, and 0 bases had no gene match. The CDR3 is 14 amino acids.

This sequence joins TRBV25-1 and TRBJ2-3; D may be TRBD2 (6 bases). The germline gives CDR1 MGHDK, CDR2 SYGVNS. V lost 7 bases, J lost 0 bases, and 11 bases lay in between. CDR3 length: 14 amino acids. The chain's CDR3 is CASKRGESTDTQYF. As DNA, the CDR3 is TGTGCCAGCAAACGCGGGGAAAGCACAGATACGCAGTATTTT.

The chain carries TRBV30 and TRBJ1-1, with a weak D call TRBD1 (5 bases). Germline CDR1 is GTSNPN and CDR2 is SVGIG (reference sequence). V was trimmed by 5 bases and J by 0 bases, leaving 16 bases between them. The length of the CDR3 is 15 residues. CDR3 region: CAWGRGGLMNTEAFF. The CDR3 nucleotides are TGTGCCTGGGGGAGGGGAGGCCTTATGAACACTGAAGCTTTCTTT.

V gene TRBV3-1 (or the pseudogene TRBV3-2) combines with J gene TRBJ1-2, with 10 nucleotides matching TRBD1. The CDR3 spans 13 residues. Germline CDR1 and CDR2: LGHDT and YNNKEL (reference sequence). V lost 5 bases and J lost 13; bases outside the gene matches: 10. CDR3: CASSDRDRGTPTF. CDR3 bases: TGTGCCAGCAGCGACCGGGACAGGGGCACTCCCACCTTC.

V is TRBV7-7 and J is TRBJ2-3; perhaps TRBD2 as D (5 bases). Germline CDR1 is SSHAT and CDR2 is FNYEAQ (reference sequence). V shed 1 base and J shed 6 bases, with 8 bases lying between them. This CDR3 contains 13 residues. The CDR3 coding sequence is TGTGCCAGCAGCTTAGGACCGGGGGATACGCAGTATTTT. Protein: CASSLGPGDTQYF.

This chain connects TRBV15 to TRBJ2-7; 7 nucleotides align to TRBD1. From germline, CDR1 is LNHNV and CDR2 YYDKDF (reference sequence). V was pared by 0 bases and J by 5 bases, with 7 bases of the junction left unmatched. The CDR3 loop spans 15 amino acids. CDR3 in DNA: TGTGCCACCAGCAGAGATAAGGGACAGTACCACGAGCAGTACTTC. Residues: CATSRDKGQYHEQYF.

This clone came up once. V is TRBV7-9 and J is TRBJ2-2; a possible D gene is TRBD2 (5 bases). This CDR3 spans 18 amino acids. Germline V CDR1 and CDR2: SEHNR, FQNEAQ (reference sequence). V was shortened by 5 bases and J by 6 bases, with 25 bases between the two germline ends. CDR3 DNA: TGTGCCAGCAGCCTTCCAGTTTGGGCGGGTTCCGTTTCCGGGGAGCTGTTTTTT. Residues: CASSLPVWAGSVSGELFF.